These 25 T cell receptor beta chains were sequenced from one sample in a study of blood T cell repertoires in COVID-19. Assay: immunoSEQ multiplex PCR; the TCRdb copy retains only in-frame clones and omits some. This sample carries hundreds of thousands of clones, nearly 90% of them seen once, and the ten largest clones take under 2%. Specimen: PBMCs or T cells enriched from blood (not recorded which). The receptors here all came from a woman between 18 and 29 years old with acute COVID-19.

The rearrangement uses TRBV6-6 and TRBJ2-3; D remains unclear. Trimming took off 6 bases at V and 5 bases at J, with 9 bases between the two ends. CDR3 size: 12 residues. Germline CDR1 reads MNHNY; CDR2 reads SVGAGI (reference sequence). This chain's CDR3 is CASRHVLDTQYF. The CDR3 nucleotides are TGTGCCAGCAGACACGTATTAGATACGCAGTATTTT.

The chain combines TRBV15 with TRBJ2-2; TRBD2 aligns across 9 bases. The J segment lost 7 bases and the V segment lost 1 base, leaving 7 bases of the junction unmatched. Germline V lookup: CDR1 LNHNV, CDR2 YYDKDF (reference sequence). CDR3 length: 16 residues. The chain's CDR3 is CATSRVASGTGGELFF. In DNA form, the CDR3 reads TGTGCCACCAGCAGAGTAGCTAGCGGGACCGGCGGGGAGCTGTTTTTT.

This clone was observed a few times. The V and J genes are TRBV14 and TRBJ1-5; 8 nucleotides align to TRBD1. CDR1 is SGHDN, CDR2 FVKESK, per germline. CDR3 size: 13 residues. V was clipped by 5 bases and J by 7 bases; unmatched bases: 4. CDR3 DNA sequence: TGTGCCAGCAGCTTGACAGGGGAACAGCCCCAGCATTTT. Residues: CASSLTGEQPQHF.

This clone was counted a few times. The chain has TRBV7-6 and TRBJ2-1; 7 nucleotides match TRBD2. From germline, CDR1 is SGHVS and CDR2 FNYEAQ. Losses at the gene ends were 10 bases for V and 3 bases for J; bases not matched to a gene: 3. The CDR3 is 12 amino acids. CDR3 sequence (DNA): TGTGCCACATCTAGCGGCTACAATGAGCAGTTCTTC. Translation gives CATSSGYNEQFF. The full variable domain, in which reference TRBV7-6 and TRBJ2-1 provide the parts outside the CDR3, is GAGVSQSPRYKVTKRGQDVALRCDPISGHVSLYWYRQALGQGPEFLTYFNYEAQQDKSGLPNDRFSAERPEGSISTLTIQRTEQRDSAMYRCATSSGYNEQFFGPGTRLTVL.

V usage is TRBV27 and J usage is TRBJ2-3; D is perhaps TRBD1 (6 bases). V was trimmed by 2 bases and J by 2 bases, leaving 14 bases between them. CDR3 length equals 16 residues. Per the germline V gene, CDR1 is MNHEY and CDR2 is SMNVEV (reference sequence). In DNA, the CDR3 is TGTGCCAGCAGTTTACGCAGGACAGTGGACACAGATACGCAGTATTTT. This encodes CASSLRRTVDTDTQYF.

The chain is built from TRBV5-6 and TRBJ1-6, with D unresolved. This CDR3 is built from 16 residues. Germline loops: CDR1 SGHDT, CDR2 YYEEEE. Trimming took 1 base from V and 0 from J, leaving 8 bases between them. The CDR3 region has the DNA TGTGCCAGCAGCTTGTCGGGAAGCTCCTATAATTCACCCCTCCACTTT. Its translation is CASSLSGSSYNSPLHF.

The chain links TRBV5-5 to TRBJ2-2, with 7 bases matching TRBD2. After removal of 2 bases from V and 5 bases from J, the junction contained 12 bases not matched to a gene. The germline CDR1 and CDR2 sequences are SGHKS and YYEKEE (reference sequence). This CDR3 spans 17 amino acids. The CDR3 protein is CASSLFSVGRGTGELFF. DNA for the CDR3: TGTGCCAGCAGCTTATTCAGCGTCGGGCGGGGGACCGGGGAGCTGTTTTTT.

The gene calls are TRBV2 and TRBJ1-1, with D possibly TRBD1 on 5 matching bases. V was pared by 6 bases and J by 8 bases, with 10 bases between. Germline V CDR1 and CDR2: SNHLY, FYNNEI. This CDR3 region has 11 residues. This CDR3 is CASRIQVEAFF. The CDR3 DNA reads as TGTGCCAGCAGGATACAGGTAGAAGCTTTCTTT.

CDR3 residues: CAIRGVPNTEAFF. Here the CDR3 DNA reads TGTGCCATCAGGGGAGTCCCGAACACTGAAGCTTTCTTT. The genes are TRBV10-3 and TRBJ1-1, with D hard to call. Trimming left V 6 bases short and J 1 base short, with 9 bases between. CDR1 and CDR2 (germline): ENHRY, SYGVKD. CDR3 length: 13 amino acids.

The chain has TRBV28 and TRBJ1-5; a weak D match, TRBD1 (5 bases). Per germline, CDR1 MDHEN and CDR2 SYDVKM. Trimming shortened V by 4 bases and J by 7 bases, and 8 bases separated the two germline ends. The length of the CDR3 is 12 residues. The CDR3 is CASSWGGQPQHF. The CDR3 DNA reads TGTGCCAGCAGTTGGGGGGGGCAGCCCCAGCATTTT.

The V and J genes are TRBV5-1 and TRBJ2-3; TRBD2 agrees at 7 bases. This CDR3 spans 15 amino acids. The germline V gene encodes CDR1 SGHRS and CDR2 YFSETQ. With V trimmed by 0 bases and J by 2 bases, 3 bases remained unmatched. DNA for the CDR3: TGCGCCAGCAGCTTGGGCGGGACTAACACAGATACGCAGTATTTT. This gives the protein CASSLGGTNTDTQYF. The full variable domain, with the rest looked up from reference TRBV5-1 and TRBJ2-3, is KAGVTQTPRYLIKTRGQQVTLSCSPISGHRSVSWYQQTPGQGLQFLFEYFSETQRNKGNFPGRFSGRQFSNSRSEMNVSTLELGDSALYLCASSLGGTNTDTQYFGPGTRLTVL.

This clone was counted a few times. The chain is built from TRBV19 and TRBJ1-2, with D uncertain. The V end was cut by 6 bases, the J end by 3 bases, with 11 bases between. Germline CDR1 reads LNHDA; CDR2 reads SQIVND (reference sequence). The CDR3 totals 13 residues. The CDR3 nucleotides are TGTGCCAGTAGAACGCTAGACTACTATGGCTACACCTTC. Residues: CASRTLDYYGYTF.

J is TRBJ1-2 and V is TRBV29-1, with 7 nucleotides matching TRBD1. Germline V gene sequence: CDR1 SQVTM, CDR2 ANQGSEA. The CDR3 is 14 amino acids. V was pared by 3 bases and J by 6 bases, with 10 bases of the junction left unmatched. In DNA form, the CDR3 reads TGCAGCGTTGAGCGACAGGGAGAAGGCGATGGCTACACCTTC. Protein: CSVERQGEGDGYTF.

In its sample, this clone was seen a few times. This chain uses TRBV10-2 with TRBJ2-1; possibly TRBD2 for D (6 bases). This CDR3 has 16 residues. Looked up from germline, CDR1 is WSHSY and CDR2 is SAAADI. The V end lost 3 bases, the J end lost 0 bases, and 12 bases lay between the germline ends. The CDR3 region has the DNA TGCGCCAGCAGTGATGGGGTAGCGGTCTCCTACAATGAGCAGTTCTTC. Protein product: CASSDGVAVSYNEQFF.

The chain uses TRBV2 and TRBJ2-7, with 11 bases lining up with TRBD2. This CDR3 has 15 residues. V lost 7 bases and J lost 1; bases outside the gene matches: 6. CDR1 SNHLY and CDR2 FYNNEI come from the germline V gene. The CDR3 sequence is CASIPTSGVSYEQYF. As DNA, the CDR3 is TGTGCCAGCATCCCGACTAGCGGGGTATCCTACGAGCAGTACTTC.

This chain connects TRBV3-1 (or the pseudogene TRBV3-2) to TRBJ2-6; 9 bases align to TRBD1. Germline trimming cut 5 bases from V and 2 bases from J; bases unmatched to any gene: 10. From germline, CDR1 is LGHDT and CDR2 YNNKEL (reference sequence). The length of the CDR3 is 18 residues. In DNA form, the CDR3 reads TGTGCCAGCAGCTTCCACAGGGGGCTGTCGGCTGGGGCCAACGTCCTGACTTTC. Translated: CASSFHRGLSAGANVLTF.

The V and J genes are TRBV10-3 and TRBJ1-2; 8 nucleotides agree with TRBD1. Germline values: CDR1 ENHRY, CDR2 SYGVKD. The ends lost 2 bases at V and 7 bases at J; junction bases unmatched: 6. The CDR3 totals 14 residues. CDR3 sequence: CAISESQGARGYTF. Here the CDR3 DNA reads TGTGCCATCAGTGAGAGCCAGGGGGCGCGTGGCTACACCTTC.

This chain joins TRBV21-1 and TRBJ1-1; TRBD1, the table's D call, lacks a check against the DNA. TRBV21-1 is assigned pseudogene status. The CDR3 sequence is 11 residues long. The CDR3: CASSLDSEAFF. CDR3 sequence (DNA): TGTGCCAGCAGCTTGGACAGTGAAGCTTTCTTT.

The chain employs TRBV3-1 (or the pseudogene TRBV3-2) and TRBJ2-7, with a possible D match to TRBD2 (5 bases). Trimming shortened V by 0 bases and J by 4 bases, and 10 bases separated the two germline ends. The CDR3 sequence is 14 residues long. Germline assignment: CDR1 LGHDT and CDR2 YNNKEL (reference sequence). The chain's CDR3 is CASSQDLTGYEQYF. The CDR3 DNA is TGTGCCAGCAGCCAAGATCTTACGGGATACGAGCAGTACTTC.

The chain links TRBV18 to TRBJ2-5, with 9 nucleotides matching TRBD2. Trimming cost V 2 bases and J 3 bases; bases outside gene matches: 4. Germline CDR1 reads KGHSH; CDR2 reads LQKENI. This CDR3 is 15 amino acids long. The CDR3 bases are TGTGCCAGCTCACCAGGGCTAGCGGGAAAAGAGACCCAGTACTTC. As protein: CASSPGLAGKETQYF.

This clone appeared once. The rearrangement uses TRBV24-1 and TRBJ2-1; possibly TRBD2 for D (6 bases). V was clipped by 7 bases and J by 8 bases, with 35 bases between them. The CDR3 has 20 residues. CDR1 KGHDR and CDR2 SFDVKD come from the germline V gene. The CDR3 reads CATSAPLGEYGGSGGDEQFF. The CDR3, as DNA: TGTGCCACCAGCGCCCCGTTGGGGGAATATGGGGGGAGTGGTGGAGATGAGCAGTTCTTC.

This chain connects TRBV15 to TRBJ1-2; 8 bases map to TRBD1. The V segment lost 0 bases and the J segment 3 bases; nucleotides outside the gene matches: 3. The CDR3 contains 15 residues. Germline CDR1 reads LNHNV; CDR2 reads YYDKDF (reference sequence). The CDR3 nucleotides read TGTGCCACCAGCAGAGATGTGGACAGGGACTATGGCTACACCTTC. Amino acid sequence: CATSRDVDRDYGYTF.

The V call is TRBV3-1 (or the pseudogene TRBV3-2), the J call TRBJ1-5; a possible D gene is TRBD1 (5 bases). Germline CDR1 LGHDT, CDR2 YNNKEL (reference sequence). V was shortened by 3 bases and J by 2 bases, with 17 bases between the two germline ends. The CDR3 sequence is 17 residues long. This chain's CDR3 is CASSQSSRGIGNQPQHF. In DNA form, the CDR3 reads TGTGCCAGCAGCCAGTCCTCCCGGGGGATAGGCAATCAGCCCCAGCATTTT.

For the CDR3, the DNA is TGTGCCAGCAGTGATCGACAGAACGTCCCCTATAATTCACCCCTCCACTTT. Translating it yields CASSDRQNVPYNSPLHF. This sequence joins TRBV2 and TRBJ1-6, with D possibly matching TRBD1 (5 bases). This CDR3 has 17 residues. The V gene lost 3 bases and the J gene lost 2 bases, with 14 bases spanning the gap. Per the germline V gene, CDR1 is SNHLY and CDR2 is FYNNEI.

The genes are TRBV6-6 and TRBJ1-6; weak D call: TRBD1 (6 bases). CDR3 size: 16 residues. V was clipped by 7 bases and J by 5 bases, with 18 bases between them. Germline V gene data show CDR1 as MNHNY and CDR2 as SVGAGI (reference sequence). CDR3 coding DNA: TGTGCCAGCAAATCTCGAGGGGGTGATCATAATTCACCCCTCCACTTT. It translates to CASKSRGGDHNSPLHF.